What follows is one T cell receptor beta chain and its context. This sample is part of a study of memory CD4+ T cells and cytomegalovirus serostatus. This table comes from immunoSEQ multiplex PCR, and its TCRdb copy is limited to in-frame clones, with some not included. The profile covers about 46,000 clones, with around four fifths appearing a single time and approximately 0.96% taken by the ten largest. Single viable CD3+CD4+CD8-CD45RO+ cells were sorted as the memory CD4+ T cells. V was pared by 11 bases and J by 5 bases, with 12 bases between. The CDR3 loop spans 12 amino acids. Germline CDR1 reads ENHRY; CDR2 reads SYGVKD.

This sequence joins TRBV10-3 and TRBJ1-4; D ambiguous. This sequence originates from an adult in good health and CMV-seronegative. The sample consisted of memory CD4+ T cells from blood. CDR3 DNA: TGTGCCGTAGGAGGGCCCAATGAAAAACTGTTTTTT. Translation: CAVGGPNEKLFF.